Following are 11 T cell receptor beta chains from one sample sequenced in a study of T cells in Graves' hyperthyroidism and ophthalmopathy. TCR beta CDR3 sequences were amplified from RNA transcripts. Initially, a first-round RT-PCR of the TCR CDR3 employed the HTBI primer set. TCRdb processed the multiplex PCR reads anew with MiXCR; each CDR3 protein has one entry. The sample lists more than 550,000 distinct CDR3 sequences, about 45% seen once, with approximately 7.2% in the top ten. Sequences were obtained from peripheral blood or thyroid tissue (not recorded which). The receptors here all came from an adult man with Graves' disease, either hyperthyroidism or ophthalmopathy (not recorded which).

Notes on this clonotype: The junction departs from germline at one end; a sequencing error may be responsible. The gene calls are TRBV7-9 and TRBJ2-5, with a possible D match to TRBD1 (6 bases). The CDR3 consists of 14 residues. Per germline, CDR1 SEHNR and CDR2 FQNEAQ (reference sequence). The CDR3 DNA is TGTGCCAGCAGCTTGGCAGGGGACCAAAAGACCCAGTACTTC. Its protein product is CASSLAGDQKTQYF.

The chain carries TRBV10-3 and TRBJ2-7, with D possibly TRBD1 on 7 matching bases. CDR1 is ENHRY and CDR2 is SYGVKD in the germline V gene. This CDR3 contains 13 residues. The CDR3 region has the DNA TGTGCTGACCAGGGGGGCCCCTCCTACGAGCAGTACTTC. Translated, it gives CADQGGPSYEQYF.

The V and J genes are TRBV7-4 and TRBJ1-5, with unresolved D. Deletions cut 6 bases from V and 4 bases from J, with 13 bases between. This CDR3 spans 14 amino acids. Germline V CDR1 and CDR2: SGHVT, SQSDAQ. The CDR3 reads CASSLRRENQPQHF. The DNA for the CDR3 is TGTGCCAGCAGTTTACGGCGAGAGAATCAGCCCCAGCATTTT.

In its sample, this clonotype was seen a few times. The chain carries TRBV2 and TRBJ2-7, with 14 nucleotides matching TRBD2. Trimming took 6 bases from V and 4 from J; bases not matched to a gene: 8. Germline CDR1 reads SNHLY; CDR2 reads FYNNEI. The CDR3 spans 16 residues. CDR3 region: CASRGLAGVFAYEQYF. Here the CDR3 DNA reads TGTGCCAGCAGGGGACTAGCGGGGGTTTTCGCATACGAGCAGTACTTC. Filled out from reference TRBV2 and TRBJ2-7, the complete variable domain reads EPEVTQTPSHQVTQMGQEVILRCVPISNHLYFYWYRQILGQKVEFLVSFYNNEISEKSEIFDDQFSVERPDGSNFTLKIRSTKLEDSAMYFCASRGLAGVFAYEQYFGPGTRLTVT.

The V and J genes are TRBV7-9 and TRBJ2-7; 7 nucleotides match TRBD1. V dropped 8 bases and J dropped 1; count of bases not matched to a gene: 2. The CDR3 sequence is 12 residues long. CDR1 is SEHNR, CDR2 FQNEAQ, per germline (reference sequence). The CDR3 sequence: CASGTESYEQYF. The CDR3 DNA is TGTGCCAGCGGGACAGAGTCCTACGAGCAGTACTTC. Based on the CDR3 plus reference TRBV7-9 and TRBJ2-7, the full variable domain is DTGVSQNPRHKITKRGQNVTFRCDPISEHNRLYWYRQTLGQGPEFLTYFQNEAQLEKSRLLSDRFSAERPKGSFSTLEIQRTEQGDSAMYLCASGTESYEQYFGPGTRLTVT.

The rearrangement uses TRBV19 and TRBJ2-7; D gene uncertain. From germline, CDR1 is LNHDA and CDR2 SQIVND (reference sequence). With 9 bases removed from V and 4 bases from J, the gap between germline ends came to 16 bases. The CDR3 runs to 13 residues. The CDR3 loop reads CASSVDAGYEQYF. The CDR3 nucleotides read TGTGCCAGCAGTGTCGACGCCGGGTACGAGCAGTACTTC. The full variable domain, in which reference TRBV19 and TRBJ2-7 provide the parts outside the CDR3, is DGGITQSPKYLFRKEGQNVTLSCEQNLNHDAMYWYRQDPGQGLRLIYYSQIVNDFQKGDIAEGYSVSREKKESFPLTVTSAQKNPTAFYLCASSVDAGYEQYFGPGTRLTVT.

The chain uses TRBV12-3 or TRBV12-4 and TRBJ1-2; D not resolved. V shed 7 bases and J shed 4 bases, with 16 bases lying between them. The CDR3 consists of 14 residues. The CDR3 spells CASTTPGNPYGYTF. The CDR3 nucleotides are TGTGCCAGCACCACCCCAGGAAACCCCTATGGCTACACCTTC.

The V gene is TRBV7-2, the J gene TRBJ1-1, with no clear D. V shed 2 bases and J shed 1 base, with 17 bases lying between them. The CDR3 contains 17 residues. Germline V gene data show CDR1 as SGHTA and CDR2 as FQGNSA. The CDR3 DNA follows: TGTGCCAGCAGCTTAATAGGGCGGAACTTCAAGAACACTGAAGCTTTCTTT. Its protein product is CASSLIGRNFKNTEAFF.

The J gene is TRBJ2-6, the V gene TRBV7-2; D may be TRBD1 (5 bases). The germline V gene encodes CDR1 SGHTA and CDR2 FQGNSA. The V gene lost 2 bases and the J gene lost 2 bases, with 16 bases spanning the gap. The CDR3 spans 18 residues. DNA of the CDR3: TGTGCCAGCAGCTTATGGGCCAGGGATATTGCTGGGGCCAACGTCCTGACTTTC. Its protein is CASSLWARDIAGANVLTF.

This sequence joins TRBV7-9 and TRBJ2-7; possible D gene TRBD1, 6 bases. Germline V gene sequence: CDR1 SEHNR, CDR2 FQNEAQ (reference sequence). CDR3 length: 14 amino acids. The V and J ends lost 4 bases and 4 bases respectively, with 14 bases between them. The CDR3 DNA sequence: TGTGCCAGCAGCTACTGGACAGAGAATTACGAGCAGTACTTC. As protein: CASSYWTENYEQYF. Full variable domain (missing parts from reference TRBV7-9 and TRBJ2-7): DTGVSQNPRHKITKRGQNVTFRCDPISEHNRLYWYRQTLGQGPEFLTYFQNEAQLEKSRLLSDRFSAERPKGSFSTLEIQRTEQGDSAMYLCASSYWTENYEQYFGPGTRLTVT.

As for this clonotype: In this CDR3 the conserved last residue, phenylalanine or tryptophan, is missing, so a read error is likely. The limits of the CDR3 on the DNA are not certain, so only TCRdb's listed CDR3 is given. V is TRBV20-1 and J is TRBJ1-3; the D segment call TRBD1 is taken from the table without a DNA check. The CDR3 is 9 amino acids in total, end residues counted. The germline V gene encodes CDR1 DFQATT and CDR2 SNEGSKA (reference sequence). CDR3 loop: CSARGQGQS.